The subject of this entry is one TCR beta chain. These data are taken from a study of blood T cell repertoires in COVID-19. Study context: PBMCs, B-cell-depleted T cells, or T cells provided the cDNA or gDNA that made up the material.

Generated by immunoSEQ multiplex PCR, the TCRdb table keeps only in-frame clones and is missing some. The sample lists approximately 350,000 clones; approximately 82% were seen once. The sequenced sample consisted of peripheral blood. The origin of this receptor is a man aged 25-45 years with active or convalescent COVID-19.

CDR3 sequence reads: CASSYSGTSGNTGELFF. Here the CDR3 DNA reads TGTGCCAGCAGTTACTCCGGGACTAGCGGGAACACCGGGGAGCTGTTTTTT. This chain uses TRBV6-2 or TRBV6-3 with TRBJ2-2; TRBD2 matches 11 bases. V trimming: 0 bases; J trimming: 1 base; junction bases outside the gene matches: 1. Germline-derived CDR1 and CDR2 are MNHEY and SVGEGT. CDR3 length: 17 amino acids.